These 7 T cell receptor beta chains came from one sample sequenced in a study of CD8+CD57+ T cells in acquired aplastic anemia. Researchers used genomic DNA as the template to profile TCR beta VDJ and CDR3. TCRdb analysed the reads with MiXCR anew, one entry per CDR3 protein. The top ten clones hold about 29% of a sample with around 230,000 distinct CDR3 sequences, around 63% of them seen once. The sequenced sample was sorted CD4+, CD8+, or CD8+CD57+ T cells (not recorded which) from PBMCs. These receptors originate from a human donor in good health.

This clonotype was detected ten times or more. This sequence joins TRBV10-1 and TRBJ2-2; 8 nucleotides match TRBD1. J was trimmed by 1 base and V by 9 bases; bases with no gene match: 13. The CDR3 runs 17 residues. Germline CDR1 WNHNN, CDR2 SYGVQD (reference sequence). The CDR3 DNA is TGCGCCAGTCATAACCTTTTCGGGACAGGGAACACCGGGGAGCTGTTTTTT. Its protein is CASHNLFGTGNTGELFF.

V gene TRBV10-3 combines with J gene TRBJ2-5; unclear D gene. Germline loops: CDR1 ENHRY, CDR2 SYGVKD. The V gene lost 2 bases and the J gene lost 4 bases, with 5 bases spanning the gap. The CDR3 is 12 amino acids. The CDR3, as DNA: TGTGCCATCAGTGAGGTCGCAGAGACCCAGTACTTC. This translates into CAISEVAETQYF.

Points on this clonotype: Because the CDR3 is missing its conserved closing phenylalanine or tryptophan, this is likely a read error. The chain carries TRBV19 and TRBJ2-7, with a possible D match to TRBD2 (6 bases). The CDR3 runs 13 residues. Germline assignment: CDR1 LNHDA and CDR2 SQIVND (reference sequence). Trimming pared 4 bases from V and 2 bases from J, leaving 9 bases between. The CDR3 nucleotides read TGTGCCAGTAGTAGCGGGGCGACCTACGAGCAGTACCTC. Translated: CASSSGATYEQYL.

Note on this clonotype: The conserved phenylalanine or tryptophan normally closing the CDR3 is absent here, so this likely arose from a read error. The DNA is omitted, as the CDR3 cannot be located on it reliably, and the CDR3 follows TCRdb's listing. The rearrangement uses TRBV6-5 and TRBJ1-4; the table calls TRBD1, which could not be checked here. Per germline, CDR1 MNHEY and CDR2 SVGAGI. The CDR3 comprises 11 residues, both ends counted. The CDR3 sequence is CASSGSTGDRY.

The CDR3 sequence is CASSVVGGPYEQYF. In DNA form, the CDR3 reads TGTGCCAGCAGTGTGGTCGGCGGCCCCTACGAGCAGTACTTC. The rearrangement uses TRBV2 and TRBJ2-7; no firm D call. CDR1 and CDR2 (germline): SNHLY, FYNNEI. The CDR3 spans 14 residues. The V and J ends lost 4 bases and 2 bases respectively, with 12 bases between them. Using reference TRBV2 and TRBJ2-7 for the parts outside the CDR3, the full variable domain is EPEVTQTPSHQVTQMGQEVILRCVPISNHLYFYWYRQILGQKVEFLVSFYNNEISEKSEIFDDQFSVERPDGSNFTLKIRSTKLEDSAMYFCASSVVGGPYEQYFGPGTRLTVT.

Many counts were recorded for this clonotype. This chain joins TRBV9 and TRBJ1-2; D call uncertain. The V gene's germline CDR1 is SGDLS and CDR2 YYNGEE. The CDR3 is 13 amino acids. Deletions cut 2 bases from V and 4 bases from J, with 9 bases between. The CDR3 sequence is CASSVGNLYGYTF. For the CDR3, the DNA is TGTGCCAGCAGCGTCGGGAACCTCTATGGCTACACCTTC.

V and J are TRBV29-1 and TRBJ2-5; 9 positions agree with TRBD1. V lost 7 bases, J lost 6 bases, and 6 bases stayed unmatched. The CDR3 loop spans 12 amino acids. Germline CDR1 and CDR2: SQVTM and ANQGSEA. CDR3 protein: CSALDRGQTQYF. CDR3 coding DNA: TGCAGCGCCCTGGACAGGGGTCAGACCCAGTACTTC.